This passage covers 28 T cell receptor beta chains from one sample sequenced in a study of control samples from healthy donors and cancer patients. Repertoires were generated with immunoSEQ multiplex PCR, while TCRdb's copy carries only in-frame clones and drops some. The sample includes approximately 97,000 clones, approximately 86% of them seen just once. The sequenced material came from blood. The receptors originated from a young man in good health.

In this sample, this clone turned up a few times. The CDR3 DNA reads as TGCGCCAGCAGCATTGACAGAGCCAACACAGATACGCAGTATTTT. Residues: CASSIDRANTDTQYF. This sequence joins TRBV5-1 and TRBJ2-3, with D possibly TRBD1 on 5 matching bases. Germline lookup yields CDR1 SGHRS and CDR2 YFSETQ. V lost 4 bases, J lost 2 bases, and 14 bases lay in between. The CDR3 is made up of 15 amino acids.

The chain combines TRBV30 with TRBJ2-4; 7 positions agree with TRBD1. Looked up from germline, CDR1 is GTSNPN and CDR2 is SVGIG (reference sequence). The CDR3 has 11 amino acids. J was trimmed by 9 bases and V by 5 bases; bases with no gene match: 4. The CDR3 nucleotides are TGTGCCTGGGAGGCAGGGGGCATTCAGTACTTC. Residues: CAWEAGGIQYF.

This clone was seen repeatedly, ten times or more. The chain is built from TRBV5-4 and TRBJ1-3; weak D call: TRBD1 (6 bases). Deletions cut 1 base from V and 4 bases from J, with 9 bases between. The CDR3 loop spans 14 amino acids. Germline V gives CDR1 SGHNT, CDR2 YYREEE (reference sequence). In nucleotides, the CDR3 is TGTGCCAGCAGCTTGCCAGGGGAAGGAAACACCATATATTTT. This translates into CASSLPGEGNTIYF.

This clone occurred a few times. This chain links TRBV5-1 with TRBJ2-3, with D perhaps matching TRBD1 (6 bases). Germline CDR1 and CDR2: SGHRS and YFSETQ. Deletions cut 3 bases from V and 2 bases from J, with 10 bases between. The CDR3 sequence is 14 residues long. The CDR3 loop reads CASSWWTVTDTQYF. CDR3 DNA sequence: TGCGCCAGCAGCTGGTGGACAGTCACAGATACGCAGTATTTT.

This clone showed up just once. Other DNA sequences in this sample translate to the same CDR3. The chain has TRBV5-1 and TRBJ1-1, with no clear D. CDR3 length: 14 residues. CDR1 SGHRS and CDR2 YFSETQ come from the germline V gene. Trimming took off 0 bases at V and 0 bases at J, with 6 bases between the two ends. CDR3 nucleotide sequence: TGCGCCAGCAGCTTGGACCCCTTGAACACTGAAGCTTTCTTT. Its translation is CASSLDPLNTEAFF. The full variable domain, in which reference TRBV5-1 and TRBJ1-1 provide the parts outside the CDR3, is KAGVTQTPRYLIKTRGQQVTLSCSPISGHRSVSWYQQTPGQGLQFLFEYFSETQRNKGNFPGRFSGRQFSNSRSEMNVSTLELGDSALYLCASSLDPLNTEAFFGQGTRLTVV.

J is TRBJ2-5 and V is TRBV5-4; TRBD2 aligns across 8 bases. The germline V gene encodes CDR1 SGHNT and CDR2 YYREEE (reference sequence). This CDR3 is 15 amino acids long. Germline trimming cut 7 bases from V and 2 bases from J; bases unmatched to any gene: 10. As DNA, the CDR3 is TGTGCCAGCCAGCAGGTAGCGGGGCTTCAAGAGACCCAGTACTTC. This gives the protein CASQQVAGLQETQYF. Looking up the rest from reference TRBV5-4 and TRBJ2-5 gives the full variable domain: ETGVTQSPTHLIKTRGQQVTLRCSSQSGHNTVSWYQQALGQGPQFIFQYYREEENGRGNFPPRFSGLQFPNYSSELNVNALELDDSALYLCASQQVAGLQETQYFGPGTRLLVL.

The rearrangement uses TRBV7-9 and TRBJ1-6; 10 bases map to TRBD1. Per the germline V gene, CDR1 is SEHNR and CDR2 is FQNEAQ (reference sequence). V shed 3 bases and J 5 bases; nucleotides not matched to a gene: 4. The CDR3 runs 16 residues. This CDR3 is CASSLDRGMDNSPLHF. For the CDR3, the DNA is TGTGCCAGCAGCTTGGACAGGGGGATGGATAATTCACCCCTCCACTTT.

The CDR3 coding sequence is TGTGCCAGCTCCCCCGACCACTACGAGCAGTACTTC. This translates into CASSPDHYEQYF. The chain combines TRBV18 with TRBJ2-7; no clear D. This CDR3 has 12 residues. CDR1 is KGHSH and CDR2 is LQKENI in the germline V gene. Trimming took off 6 bases at V and 3 bases at J, with 9 bases between the two ends.

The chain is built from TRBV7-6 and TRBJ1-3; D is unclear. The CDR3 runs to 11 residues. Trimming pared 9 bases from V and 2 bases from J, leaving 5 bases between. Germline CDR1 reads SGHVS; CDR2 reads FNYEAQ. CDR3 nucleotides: TGTGCCAGGCTAACTGGAAACACCATATATTTT. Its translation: CARLTGNTIYF.

The CDR3: CASQRLGYNEQFF. The CDR3 bases are TGTGCCAGTCAACGCTTGGGGTACAATGAGCAGTTCTTC. The chain combines TRBV6-5 with TRBJ2-1; D gene unclear. The CDR3 spans 13 residues. V shed 9 bases and J shed 4 bases, with 13 bases lying between them. Germline V gene data show CDR1 as MNHEY and CDR2 as SVGAGI.

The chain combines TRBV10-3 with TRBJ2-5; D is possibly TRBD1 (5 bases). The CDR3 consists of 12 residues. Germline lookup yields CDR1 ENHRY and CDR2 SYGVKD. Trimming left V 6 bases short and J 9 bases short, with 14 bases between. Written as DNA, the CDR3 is TGTGCCATCAGCACAGGAGATGTAGCCCAGTACTTC. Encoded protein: CAISTGDVAQYF.

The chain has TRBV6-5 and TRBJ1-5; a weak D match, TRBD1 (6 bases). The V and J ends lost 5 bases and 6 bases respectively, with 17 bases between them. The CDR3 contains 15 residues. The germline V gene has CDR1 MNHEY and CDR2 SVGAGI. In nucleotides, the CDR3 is TGTGCCAGCAGTCGGGCCAGGGGAGGGGGTCAGCCCCAGCATTTT. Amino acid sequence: CASSRARGGGQPQHF.

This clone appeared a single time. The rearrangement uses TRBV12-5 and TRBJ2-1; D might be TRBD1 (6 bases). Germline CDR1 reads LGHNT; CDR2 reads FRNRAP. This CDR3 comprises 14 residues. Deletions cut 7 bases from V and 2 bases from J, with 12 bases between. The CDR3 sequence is CASESGVPYNEQFF. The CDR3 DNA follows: TGTGCTAGTGAGTCAGGGGTCCCCTACAATGAGCAGTTCTTC. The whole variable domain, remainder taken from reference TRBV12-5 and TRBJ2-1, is DARVTQTPRHKVTEMGQEVTMRCQPILGHNTVFWYRQTMMQGLELLAYFRNRAPLDDSGMPKDRFSAEMPDATLATLKIQPSEPRDSAVYFCASESGVPYNEQFFGPGTRLTVL.

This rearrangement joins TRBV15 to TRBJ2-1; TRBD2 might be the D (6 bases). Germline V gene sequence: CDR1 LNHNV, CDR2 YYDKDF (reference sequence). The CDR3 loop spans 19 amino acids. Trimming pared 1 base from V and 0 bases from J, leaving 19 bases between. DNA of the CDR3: TGTGCCACCAGCAGAGTGGGGACTCCCGGGCTGAGCTCCTACAATGAGCAGTTCTTC. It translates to CATSRVGTPGLSSYNEQFF.

Here the CDR3 reads CASSYFTGPPYEQYF. The CDR3 DNA is TGTGCCAGCAGTTACTTCACAGGGCCACCCTACGAGCAGTACTTC. This chain uses TRBV6-5 with TRBJ2-7, with D perhaps matching TRBD1 (6 bases). The V gene lost 1 base and the J gene lost 2 bases, with 12 bases spanning the gap. CDR1 is MNHEY and CDR2 is SVGAGI in the germline V gene. There are 15 residues in the CDR3.

CDR3 bases: TGTGCCAGCAGTTATACCGGGAGAGTCTATGGCTACACCTTC. Its translation is CASSYTGRVYGYTF. V is TRBV5-6 and J is TRBJ1-2; D gene unclear. Trimming stripped 5 bases from V and 4 bases from J, with 15 bases between. CDR3 length equals 14 residues. Looked up from germline, CDR1 is SGHDT and CDR2 is YYEEEE.

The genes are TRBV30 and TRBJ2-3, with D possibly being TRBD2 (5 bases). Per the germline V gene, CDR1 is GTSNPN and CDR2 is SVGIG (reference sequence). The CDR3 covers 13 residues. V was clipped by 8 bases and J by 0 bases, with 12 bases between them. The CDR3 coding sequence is TGTGCCGGAAGCGGAACTAGCACAGATACGCAGTATTTT. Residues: CAGSGTSTDTQYF.

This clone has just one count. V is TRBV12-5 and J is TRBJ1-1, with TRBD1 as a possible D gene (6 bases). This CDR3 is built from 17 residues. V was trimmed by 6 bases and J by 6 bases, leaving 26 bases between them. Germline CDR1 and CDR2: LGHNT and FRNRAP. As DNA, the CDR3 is TGTGCTAGTGGCACCAACAGGGCTGGAGGAGGATTTTCTGAAGCTTTCTTT. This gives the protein CASGTNRAGGGFSEAFF.

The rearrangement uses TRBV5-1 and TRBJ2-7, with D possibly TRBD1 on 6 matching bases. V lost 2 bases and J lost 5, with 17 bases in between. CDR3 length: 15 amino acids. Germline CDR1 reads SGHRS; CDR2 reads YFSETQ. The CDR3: CASSFDLSGADEQYF. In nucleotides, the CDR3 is TGCGCCAGCAGCTTCGACCTTTCAGGGGCCGACGAGCAGTACTTC.

The CDR3 sequence is CASSDWNTEAFF. CDR3 DNA: TGTGCCAGTAGTGACTGGAACACTGAAGCTTTCTTT. This chain joins TRBV19 and TRBJ1-1; no clear D. The V gene lost 5 bases and the J gene lost 1 base, with 5 bases spanning the gap. The CDR3 is made up of 12 amino acids. Looked up from germline, CDR1 is LNHDA and CDR2 is SQIVND (reference sequence).

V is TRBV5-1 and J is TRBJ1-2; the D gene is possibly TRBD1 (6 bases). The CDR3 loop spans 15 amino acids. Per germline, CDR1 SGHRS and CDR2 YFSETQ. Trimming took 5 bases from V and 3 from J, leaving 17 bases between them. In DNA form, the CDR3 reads TGCGCCAGCAGGAAGTTGGAAAACAGGGACTATGGCTACACCTTC. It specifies CASRKLENRDYGYTF.

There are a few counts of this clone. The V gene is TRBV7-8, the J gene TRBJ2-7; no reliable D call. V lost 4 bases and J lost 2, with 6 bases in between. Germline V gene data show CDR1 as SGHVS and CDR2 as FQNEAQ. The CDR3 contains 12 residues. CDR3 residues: CASSSKPYEQYF. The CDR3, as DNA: TGTGCCAGCAGCTCCAAACCCTACGAGCAGTACTTC.

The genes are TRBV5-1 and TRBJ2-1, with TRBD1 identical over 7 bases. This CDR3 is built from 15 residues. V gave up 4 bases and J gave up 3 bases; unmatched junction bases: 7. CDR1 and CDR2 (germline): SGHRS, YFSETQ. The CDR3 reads CASSQLQGSYNEQFF. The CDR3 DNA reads TGCGCCAGCAGCCAACTACAGGGGAGCTACAATGAGCAGTTCTTC.

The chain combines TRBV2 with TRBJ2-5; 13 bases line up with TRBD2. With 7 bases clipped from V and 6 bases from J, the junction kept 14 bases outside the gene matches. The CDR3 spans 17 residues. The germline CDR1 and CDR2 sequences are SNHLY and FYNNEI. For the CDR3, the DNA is TGTGCCAGCACCCTCACTAGCGGGGGGGCCGGGGAAAAGACCCAGTACTTC. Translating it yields CASTLTSGGAGEKTQYF.

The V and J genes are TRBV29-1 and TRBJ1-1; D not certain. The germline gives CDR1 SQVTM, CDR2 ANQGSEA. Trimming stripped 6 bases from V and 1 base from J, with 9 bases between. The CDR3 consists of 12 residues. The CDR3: CSVRRENTEAFF. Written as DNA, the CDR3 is TGCAGCGTGAGGAGGGAGAACACTGAAGCTTTCTTT. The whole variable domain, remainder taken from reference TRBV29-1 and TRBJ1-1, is SAVISQKPSRDICQRGTSLTIQCQVDSQVTMMFWYRQQPGQSLTLIATANQGSEATYESGFVIDKFPISRPNLTFSTLTVSNMSPEDSSIYLCSVRRENTEAFFGQGTRLTVV.

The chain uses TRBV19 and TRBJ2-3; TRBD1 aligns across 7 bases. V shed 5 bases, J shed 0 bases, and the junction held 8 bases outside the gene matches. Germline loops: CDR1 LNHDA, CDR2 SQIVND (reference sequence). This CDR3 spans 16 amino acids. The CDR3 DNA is TGTGCCAGTAGTTTTGGACAGGACAGGAGCACAGATACGCAGTATTTT. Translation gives CASSFGQDRSTDTQYF.

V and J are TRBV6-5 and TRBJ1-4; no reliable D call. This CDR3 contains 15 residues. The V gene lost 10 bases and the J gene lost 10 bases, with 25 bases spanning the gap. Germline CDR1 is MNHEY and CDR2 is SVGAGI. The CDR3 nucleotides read TGTGCCACCTCTAACCCCAGGCGCGATGGCGGAAAACTGTTTTTT. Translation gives CATSNPRRDGGKLFF.

The CDR3: CATSRGTPYRQYF. The DNA of the CDR3 is TGTGCCACCAGCAGAGGGACACCCTACCGGCAGTACTTC. This chain joins TRBV15 and TRBJ2-7; tentative D call: TRBD1 (5 bases). V was shortened by 1 base and J by 9 bases, with 13 bases between the two germline ends. Germline V gene lookup returns CDR1 LNHNV and CDR2 YYDKDF (reference sequence). CDR3 length: 13 amino acids.